This T cell receptor (beta chain) was captured by sequencing in a study of CD8 T cells in ankylosing spondylitis. Study-level findings and limits: A motif in TCR beta, a set of eight highly homologous variants, appeared characteristic of ankylosing spondylitis blood. Some of the motif variants had earlier been found in reactive arthritis patients' fluid and blood.

This clonotype has a count of ten or more. Its antigen is currently unknown. The germline V gene encodes CDR1 SGDLS and CDR2 YYNGEE. With 7 bases removed from V and 4 bases from J, the gap between germline ends came to 11 bases. This CDR3 is built from 12 residues. Scientists made TCR beta libraries using quantitative 5'-RACE with molecular barcodes. Via MiXCR, TCRdb re-called the 5' RACE reads, giving one row per CDR3 protein. This sample has 130,000 to 150,000 distinct CDR3 sequences, with approximately 8.4% found just once. This TCR derives from a male donor with ankylosing spondylitis. The rearrangement uses TRBV9 and TRBJ1-2, with D perhaps matching TRBD1 (5 bases). Sequences were obtained from synovial fluid, either unsorted or a sorted T cell fraction (not recorded which). CDR3 bases: TGTGCCAGCCGGCAGGGATCCTATGGCTACACCTTC. Its protein product is CASRQGSYGYTF.